These 31 T cell receptor beta chains were sequenced from one sample in a study of T cell changes during pregnancy in multiple sclerosis. Profiling relied on immunoSEQ multiplex PCR, and the TCRdb table lists in-frame clones only, not all of them. The table has 85,000 to 130,000 clones, more than 80% seen once. The source was peripheral blood, collected before pregnancy. These receptor sequences come from a female donor with multiple sclerosis, enrolled in a pregnancy study.

The chain combines TRBV18 with TRBJ1-3; D unresolved. V lost 6 bases to trimming and J lost 1 base, with 7 bases between them. Germline CDR1 KGHSH, CDR2 LQKENI. The CDR3 has 13 residues. In nucleotides, the CDR3 is TGTGCCAGCTCCCAAAATTCTGGAAACACCATATATTTT. Protein sequence: CASSQNSGNTIYF.

The rearrangement joins TRBV28 to TRBJ2-7; D call uncertain. This CDR3 is 11 amino acids long. Looked up from germline, CDR1 is MDHEN and CDR2 is SYDVKM. Trimming left V 5 bases short and J 5 bases short, with 7 bases between. In DNA form, the CDR3 reads TGTGCCAGCAGTCTACTACACGAGCAGTACTTC. Residues: CASSLLHEQYF.

The CDR3 protein is CATSRGLEVNEQFF. The CDR3 DNA reads as TGTGCCACCAGCAGAGGACTAGAGGTAAATGAGCAGTTCTTC. The V call is TRBV15, the J call TRBJ2-1, with D maybe TRBD2 (6 bases). V was pared by 1 base and J by 7 bases, with 11 bases between. CDR1 LNHNV and CDR2 YYDKDF come from the germline V gene (reference sequence). The CDR3 is 14 residues long.

Details on this clone: This sample includes further DNA sequences coding for the same CDR3. The chain carries TRBV7-3 and TRBJ2-5, with D unclear. The V end lost 1 base, the J end lost 2 bases, and 5 bases lay between the germline ends. Germline V gene lookup returns CDR1 SGHTA and CDR2 FQGTGA. The CDR3 is 13 residues long. The CDR3 sequence: CASSLRQQETQYF. CDR3 DNA sequence: TGTGCCAGCAGCTTAAGGCAGCAAGAGACCCAGTACTTC.

This clone was detected only once. J is TRBJ2-1 and V is TRBV5-6; 7 bases map to TRBD1. The CDR3 runs to 17 residues. Germline V gene lookup returns CDR1 SGHDT and CDR2 YYEEEE. Trimming took 0 bases from V and 4 from J; bases not matched to a gene: 10. In DNA, the CDR3 is TGTGCCAGCAGCTTGGTGGGGTTGAGGGACAGTTACAATGAGCAGTTCTTC. It codes for CASSLVGLRDSYNEQFF.

This rearrangement joins TRBV6-6 to TRBJ2-3; TRBD1 aligns across 7 bases. CDR1 is MNHNY and CDR2 is SVGAGI in the germline V gene (reference sequence). With 10 bases clipped from V and 2 bases from J, the junction kept 6 bases outside the gene matches. This CDR3 contains 13 residues. CDR3 residues: CATSRGLTDTQYF. The CDR3 nucleotides read TGTGCCACATCGAGGGGGCTCACAGATACGCAGTATTTT.

There are a few counts of this clone. J is TRBJ1-5 and V is TRBV25-1, with TRBD1 as a possible D gene (6 bases). Trimming stripped 1 base from V and 7 bases from J, with 14 bases between. The CDR3 runs to 15 residues. The germline V gene encodes CDR1 MGHDK and CDR2 SYGVNS. DNA for the CDR3: TGTGCCAGCAGTGAATCGTCCGGGGGGGCACAGCCCCAGCATTTT. It specifies CASSESSGGAQPQHF.

The chain joins TRBV11-2 to TRBJ1-6; 9 bases align to TRBD1. The junction had 6 bases not matched to a gene; V was cut back by 4 bases and J by 8 bases. In germline, CDR1 is SGHAT, CDR2 FQNNGV. This CDR3 has 15 amino acids. CDR3 nucleotides: TGTGCCAGCAGCTCAGGGACAGGGAAACATTCACCCCTCCACTTT. This codes for CASSSGTGKHSPLHF.

This clone was observed once. The CDR3 sequence: CASRPGQGELLRGYTF. The CDR3 nucleotides are TGTGCCAGCAGGCCGGGACAGGGAGAACTATTGCGAGGCTACACCTTC. The chain couples TRBV7-2 to TRBJ1-2; 9 bases fit TRBD1. The CDR3 is 16 residues long. V was clipped by 6 bases and J by 8 bases; unmatched bases: 16. Germline CDR1 SGHTA, CDR2 FQGNSA.

The chain has TRBV20-1 and TRBJ2-1; D remains unclear. Germline CDR1 reads DFQATT; CDR2 reads SNEGSKA (reference sequence). The CDR3 extends over 10 amino acids. Trimming shortened V by 5 bases and J by 7 bases, and 6 bases separated the two germline ends. Here the CDR3 DNA reads TGCAGTGCTCTAGTTAATGAGCAGTTCTTC. Its translation: CSALVNEQFF.

The J gene is TRBJ1-6, the V gene TRBV6-6, with a possible D match to TRBD1 (5 bases). The germline V and J ends were trimmed by 5 bases and 9 bases, with 17 bases remaining between them. The CDR3 contains 15 residues. CDR1 is MNHNY, CDR2 SVGAGI, per germline (reference sequence). The CDR3 DNA sequence: TGTGCCAGCAGTCCGACGGGGGGAGAGAGTTCACCCCTCCACTTT. It yields the protein CASSPTGGESSPLHF.

The chain couples TRBV15 to TRBJ2-7; tentative D call: TRBD2 (5 bases). Germline V gene lookup returns CDR1 LNHNV and CDR2 YYDKDF (reference sequence). CDR3 size: 16 residues. V was trimmed by 5 bases and J by 0 bases, leaving 17 bases between them. This CDR3 is CATSPRWKSGSYEQYF. In DNA, the CDR3 is TGTGCCACCAGCCCCCGGTGGAAGAGCGGCTCCTACGAGCAGTACTTC. Full variable domain (rest looked up from reference TRBV15 and TRBJ2-7): DAMVIQNPRYQVTQFGKPVTLSCSQTLNHNVMYWYQQKSSQAPKLLFHYYDKDFNNEADTPDNFQSRRPNTSFCFLDIRSPGLGDTAMYLCATSPRWKSGSYEQYFGPGTRLTVT.

On this clone itself: The junction and the germline gene differ at one end; a read error may be behind it. CDR3 sequence reads: CASSLRGTKNF. The DNA for the CDR3 is TGTGCCAGCAGCCTACGCGGGACGAAGAATTTC. The gene calls are TRBV5-6 and TRBJ2-7, with a weak D call TRBD2 (6 bases). This CDR3 is built from 11 residues. CDR1 and CDR2 from the germline V gene are SGHDT and YYEEEE. Full variable domain (missing parts from reference TRBV5-6 and TRBJ2-7): DAGVTQSPTHLIKTRGQQVTLRCSPKSGHDTVSWYQQALGQGPQFIFQYYEEEERQRGNFPDRFSGHQFPNYSSELNVNALLLGDSALYLCASSLRGTKNFGPGTRLTVT.

The genes are TRBV5-5 and TRBJ2-6, with D perhaps TRBD1 (5 bases). From germline, CDR1 is SGHKS and CDR2 YYEKEE (reference sequence). CDR3 length: 16 residues. V was cut by 6 bases and J by 1 base, with 14 bases left in between. This chain's CDR3 is CASTDHAGSGANVLTF. The CDR3 nucleotides read TGTGCCAGCACTGACCATGCAGGGTCTGGGGCCAACGTCCTGACTTTC.

The gene calls are TRBV6-5 and TRBJ2-7, with no clear D. Germline lookup yields CDR1 MNHEY and CDR2 SVGAGI. The CDR3 consists of 14 residues. The V end was cut by 1 base, the J end by 3 bases, with 10 bases between. CDR3 region: CASSYLTSIYEQYF. For the CDR3, the DNA is TGTGCCAGCAGTTACTTAACAAGTATCTACGAGCAGTACTTC.

The chain couples TRBV18 to TRBJ1-1; a possible D gene is TRBD1 (6 bases). This CDR3 has 13 residues. V was clipped by 3 bases and J by 10 bases, with 15 bases between them. CDR1 is KGHSH, CDR2 LQKENI, per germline. CDR3: CASSPSREGGAFF. CDR3 nucleotide sequence: TGTGCCAGCTCACCTAGCCGCGAAGGGGGAGCTTTCTTT.

This chain links TRBV4-1 with TRBJ1-2, with TRBD1 as a possible D gene (6 bases). V was shortened by 0 bases and J by 7 bases, with 12 bases between the two germline ends. The CDR3 length is 14 residues. Looked up from germline, CDR1 is MGHRA and CDR2 is YSYEKL. The CDR3 here is CASSQEAGASGYTF. The DNA of the CDR3 is TGCGCCAGCAGCCAAGAAGCAGGGGCCTCTGGCTACACCTTC.

V is TRBV29-1 and J is TRBJ1-1, with 7 bases identical to TRBD1. The CDR3 loop spans 15 amino acids. Trimming took 6 bases from V and 4 from J; bases not matched to a gene: 14. Germline V CDR1 and CDR2: SQVTM, ANQGSEA. CDR3 bases: TGCAGCGTACGAAAAACAGGGGCCGGAGGCACTGAAGCTTTCTTT. Protein sequence: CSVRKTGAGGTEAFF.

The rearrangement joins TRBV6-5 to TRBJ2-1; D not resolved. The CDR3 contains 11 residues. V was shortened by 4 bases and J by 6 bases, with 4 bases between the two germline ends. Germline V gene lookup returns CDR1 MNHEY and CDR2 SVGAGI. In DNA, the CDR3 is TGTGCCAGCAGTTCTAGCAATGAGCAGTTCTTC. Amino acid sequence: CASSSSNEQFF.

The rearrangement joins TRBV6-6 to TRBJ2-1; D gene uncertain. Germline CDR1 MNHNY, CDR2 SVGAGI (reference sequence). This CDR3 has 14 amino acids. With 2 bases removed from V and 4 bases from J, the gap between germline ends came to 9 bases. This CDR3 is CASSYGQNYNEQFF. In nucleotides, the CDR3 is TGTGCCAGCAGTTACGGGCAGAATTACAATGAGCAGTTCTTC.

The genes are TRBV5-6 and TRBJ2-7, with no clear D. CDR3 length: 12 amino acids. V was shortened by 4 bases and J by 5 bases, with 10 bases between the two germline ends. CDR1 is SGHDT, CDR2 YYEEEE, per germline. This chain's CDR3 is CASSPRGHEQYF. The CDR3 bases are TGTGCCAGCAGCCCACGAGGCCACGAGCAGTACTTC.

This chain connects TRBV5-6 to TRBJ1-1; weak D call: TRBD1 (5 bases). This CDR3 comprises 16 residues. Trimming removed 3 bases from V and 1 base from J, with 16 bases in between. Germline V gives CDR1 SGHDT, CDR2 YYEEEE. The CDR3 region has the DNA TGTGCCAGCAGCTCAGACAGAAAAATGAGGAACACTGAAGCTTTCTTT. Amino acids: CASSSDRKMRNTEAFF. Full variable domain (outside the CDR3, taken from reference TRBV5-6 and TRBJ1-1): DAGVTQSPTHLIKTRGQQVTLRCSPKSGHDTVSWYQQALGQGPQFIFQYYEEEERQRGNFPDRFSGHQFPNYSSELNVNALLLGDSALYLCASSSDRKMRNTEAFFGQGTRLTVV.

V is TRBV18 and J is TRBJ1-1; possibly TRBD1 for D (5 bases). V was shortened by 6 bases and J by 2 bases, with 10 bases between the two germline ends. Germline V lookup: CDR1 KGHSH, CDR2 LQKENI. This CDR3 contains 13 residues. CDR3 loop: CASSQQENTEAFF. The CDR3 DNA reads as TGTGCCAGCTCCCAACAGGAAAACACTGAAGCTTTCTTT. Filled out from reference TRBV18 and TRBJ1-1, the complete variable domain reads NAGVMQNPRHLVRRRGQEARLRCSPMKGHSHVYWYRQLPEEGLKFMVYLQKENIIDESGMPKERFSAEFPKEGPSILRIQQVVRGDSAAYFCASSQQENTEAFFGQGTRLTVV.

V is TRBV5-4 and J is TRBJ2-7; the D gene is possibly TRBD1 (6 bases). Per germline, CDR1 SGHNT and CDR2 YYREEE (reference sequence). The CDR3 loop spans 13 amino acids. V dropped 4 bases and J dropped 2 bases, with 10 bases sitting between them. CDR3 nucleotide sequence: TGTGCCAGCAGCCAAGACAGGACCTACGAGCAGTACTTC. This codes for CASSQDRTYEQYF.

Only one count was recorded for this clone. The chain employs TRBV19 and TRBJ2-7; perhaps TRBD1 as D (5 bases). Trimming cost V 3 bases and J 2 bases, with 14 bases left between them. The germline V gene has CDR1 LNHDA and CDR2 SQIVND (reference sequence). CDR3 length: 15 residues. The CDR3 region is CASSMFLDSTYEQYF. The CDR3 DNA follows: TGTGCCAGTAGTATGTTCTTAGACAGCACCTACGAGCAGTACTTC.

The chain links TRBV19 to TRBJ1-5, with 8 nucleotides matching TRBD1. Trimming took 4 bases from V and 0 from J; bases not matched to a gene: 8. Germline V gene sequence: CDR1 LNHDA, CDR2 SQIVND (reference sequence). There are 17 residues in the CDR3. The CDR3 DNA sequence: TGTGCCAGTAGTAGGGACAGGCCCAACTATAGCAATCAGCCCCAGCATTTT. As protein: CASSRDRPNYSNQPQHF.

V gene TRBV29-1 combines with J gene TRBJ1-5; D not certain. V was trimmed by 4 bases and J by 3 bases, leaving 10 bases between them. The CDR3 length is 13 residues. Looked up from germline, CDR1 is SQVTM and CDR2 is ANQGSEA. DNA of the CDR3: TGCAGCGTTGCCCCGGGGAACAATCAGCCCCAGCATTTT. This sequence encodes CSVAPGNNQPQHF. Using reference TRBV29-1 and TRBJ1-5 for the parts outside the CDR3, the full variable domain is SAVISQKPSRDICQRGTSLTIQCQVDSQVTMMFWYRQQPGQSLTLIATANQGSEATYESGFVIDKFPISRPNLTFSTLTVSNMSPEDSSIYLCSVAPGNNQPQHFGDGTRLSIL.

This clone was observed once. The rearrangement links TRBV7-2 to TRBJ2-5; TRBD1 matches 9 bases. The germline gives CDR1 SGHTA, CDR2 FQGNSA. CDR3 size: 15 residues. V was pared by 1 base and J by 5 bases, with 5 bases of the junction left unmatched. CDR3 in amino acids: CASSLGGQGVETQYF. The CDR3, as DNA: TGTGCCAGCAGCTTAGGGGGACAGGGAGTTGAGACCCAGTACTTC.

CDR3 coding DNA: TGCGCCAGCAGCCCCGGACTCTCAGTGGGGGCCAACGTCCTGACTTTC. The encoded protein is CASSPGLSVGANVLTF. This chain links TRBV5-1 with TRBJ2-6; D might be TRBD2 (5 bases). Germline V gene lookup returns CDR1 SGHRS and CDR2 YFSETQ. This CDR3 contains 16 residues. With 4 bases removed from V and 4 bases from J, the gap between germline ends came to 15 bases.

V and J are TRBV25-1 and TRBJ2-7; TRBD1 aligns across 8 bases. The germline V gene has CDR1 MGHDK and CDR2 SYGVNS. V was clipped by 3 bases and J by 5 bases; unmatched bases: 12. CDR3 length: 16 amino acids. For the CDR3, the DNA is TGTGCCAGCAGTGACCTAGGGACAGGCTCGAGGGACGAGCAGTACTTC. It translates to CASSDLGTGSRDEQYF.

The chain links TRBV7-2 to TRBJ1-3, with 9 bases lining up with TRBD1. Unmatched junction bases numbered 4, after V lost 5 bases and J lost 2 bases. The CDR3 runs 15 residues. CDR1 and CDR2 from the germline V gene are SGHTA and FQGNSA. CDR3 region: CASSRTGETGNTIYF. CDR3 nucleotides: TGTGCCAGCAGCCGGACAGGGGAAACTGGAAACACCATATATTTT.